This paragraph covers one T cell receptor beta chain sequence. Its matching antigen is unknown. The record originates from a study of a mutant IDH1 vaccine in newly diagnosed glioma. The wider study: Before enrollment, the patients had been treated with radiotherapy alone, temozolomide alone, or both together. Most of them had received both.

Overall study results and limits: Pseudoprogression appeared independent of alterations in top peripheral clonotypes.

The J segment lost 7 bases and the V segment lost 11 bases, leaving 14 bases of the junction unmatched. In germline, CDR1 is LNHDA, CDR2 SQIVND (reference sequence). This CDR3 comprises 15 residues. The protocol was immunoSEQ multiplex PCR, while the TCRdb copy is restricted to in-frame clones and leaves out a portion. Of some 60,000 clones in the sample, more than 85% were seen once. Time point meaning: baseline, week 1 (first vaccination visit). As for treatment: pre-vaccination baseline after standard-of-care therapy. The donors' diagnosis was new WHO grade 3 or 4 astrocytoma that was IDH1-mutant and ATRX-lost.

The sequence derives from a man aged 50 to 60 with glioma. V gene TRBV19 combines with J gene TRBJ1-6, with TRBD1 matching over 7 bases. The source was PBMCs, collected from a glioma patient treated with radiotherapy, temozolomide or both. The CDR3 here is CASREGAGYNSPLHF. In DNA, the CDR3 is TGTGCCTCTCGGGAGGGGGCAGGATACAATTCACCCCTCCACTTT.